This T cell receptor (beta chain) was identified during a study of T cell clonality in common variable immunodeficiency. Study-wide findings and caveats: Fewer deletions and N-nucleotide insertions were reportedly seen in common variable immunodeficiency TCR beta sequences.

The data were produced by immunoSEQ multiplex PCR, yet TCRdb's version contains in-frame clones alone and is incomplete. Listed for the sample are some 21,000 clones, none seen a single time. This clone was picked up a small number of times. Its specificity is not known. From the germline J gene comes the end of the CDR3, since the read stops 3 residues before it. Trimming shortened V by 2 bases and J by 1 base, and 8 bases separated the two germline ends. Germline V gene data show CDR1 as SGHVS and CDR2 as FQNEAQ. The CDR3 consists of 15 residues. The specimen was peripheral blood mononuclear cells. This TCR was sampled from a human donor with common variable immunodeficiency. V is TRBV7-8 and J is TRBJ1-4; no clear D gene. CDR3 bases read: TGTGCCAGCAGCTTATCTACCCGAACTAATGAAAAA. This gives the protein CASSLSTRTNEK. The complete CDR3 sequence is CASSLSTRTNEKLFF.